This T cell receptor beta chain was obtained from a study of control samples from healthy donors and cancer patients. CDR1 is MDHEN and CDR2 is SYDVKM in the germline V gene. This CDR3 region has 14 residues. Deletions cut 3 bases from V and 0 bases from J, with 6 bases between. Measured with immunoSEQ multiplex PCR; TCRdb has only the in-frame clones, and not every one. The top ten hold 11% to 15% of the sample, which has around 53,000 clones, approximately 86% seen once. The sample taken for sequencing was PBMCs. This TCR was recovered from a man in his sixties with head and neck cancer. The V gene is TRBV28, the J gene TRBJ1-5; TRBD1 is a possible D gene (5 bases). The CDR3 region is CASSLDISNQPQHF. CDR3 DNA: TGTGCCAGCAGTTTGGACATTAGCAATCAGCCCCAGCATTTT.